The source of this TCR beta chain is a study of control samples from healthy donors and cancer patients. Trimming removed 5 bases from V and 5 bases from J; junction bases left unmatched: 5. Germline CDR1 and CDR2: KGHDR and SFDVKD. The CDR3 consists of 14 residues. The table came from immunoSEQ multiplex PCR; TCRdb's copy has only in-frame clones and leaves some out. Of around 82,000 clones detected, approximately 89% appear once; the ten largest clones hold roughly 20%. Sequencing was carried out using blood. This sequence was found in a middle-aged man in good health. The V and J genes are TRBV24-1 and TRBJ1-5; 7 nucleotides match TRBD1. The CDR3 coding sequence is TGTGCCACCAGTGCTACAGGGGCGGATCAGCCCCAGCATTTT. It yields the protein CATSATGADQPQHF.